This T cell receptor (beta chain) was retrieved from a study of neoadjuvant anti-PD-1 for oral cavity cancer. Study-level information: Patients without progression got a fourth dose around day 43.

Time point specified: after neoadjuvant nivolumab, at surgical resection. Stage II-IVA oral cavity squamous cell carcinoma was new and untreated by systemic or radiation therapy. Germline V gene sequence: CDR1 LNHDA, CDR2 SQIVND (reference sequence). The CDR3 runs to 13 residues. The V end was cut by 1 base, the J end by 3 bases, with 6 bases between. This table comes from immunoSEQ multiplex PCR, and its TCRdb copy is limited to in-frame clones, with some not included. The top ten clones hold 2.8% of a sample with roughly 14,000 clones, approximately 70% of them seen once. V usage is TRBV19 and J usage is TRBJ1-2; D is uncertain. The TCR originated in a person aged 35-79 years with oral cavity squamous cell carcinoma. The source was PBMCs, collected after nivolumab (anti-PD-1) treatment. For the CDR3, the DNA is TGTGCCAGTAGTATAGGGGCAGACTATGGCTACACCTTC. Translating it yields CASSIGADYGYTF.